This TCR beta chain was found in a study of blood T cell repertoires in COVID-19. Study-level information: PBMCs, B-cell-depleted T cells, or T cells provided the cDNA or gDNA that made up the material.

Per the authors' pipeline: Amplification of reference gene primers provided the estimated nucleated cell counts. The protocol was immunoSEQ multiplex PCR, while the TCRdb copy is restricted to in-frame clones and leaves out a portion. The V and J calls and clone size come from that table; D and trimming were worked out from the DNA. The data hold a few hundred thousand clones, with under 90% observed a single time. The J segment lost 5 bases and the V segment lost 8 bases, leaving 6 bases of the junction unmatched. The CDR3 is 13 residues long. Sequencing input: peripheral blood. The origin of this receptor is a woman aged 60-70 years who had recovered from COVID-19. The gene calls are TRBV12-3 or TRBV12-4 and TRBJ2-7; 10 positions agree with TRBD1. The chain's CDR3 is CASGDRGIHEQYF. The CDR3 nucleotides are TGTGCCAGCGGGGACAGGGGAATCCACGAGCAGTACTTC.